The 23 T cell receptor beta chains below were found in one sample sequenced in a study of T cells in Graves' hyperthyroidism and ophthalmopathy. TCR beta CDR3 regions were amplified from RNA transcripts. First-round RT-PCR of the TCR CDR3 relied on the HTBI primer set. TCRdb re-called the multiplex PCR reads with MiXCR, one entry per CDR3 protein. This table holds hundreds of thousands of distinct CDR3 sequences, more than 15% found once. Sequenced sample: blood. The receptors originated from a woman in her thirties or forties with Graves' ophthalmopathy.

There are many counts of this clonotype. The chain joins TRBV5-1 to TRBJ2-3; a possible D gene is TRBD2 (5 bases). The CDR3 loop spans 17 amino acids. V lost 4 bases to trimming and J lost 4 bases, with 22 bases between them. Germline CDR1 SGHRS, CDR2 YFSETQ. CDR3 residues: CASSPARLLANADTQYF. The CDR3 region has the DNA TGCGCCAGCAGCCCGGCCCGCCTCCTAGCAAACGCAGATACGCAGTATTTT. The complete variable domain, with remaining parts taken from reference TRBV5-1 and TRBJ2-3, reads KAGVTQTPRYLIKTRGQQVTLSCSPISGHRSVSWYQQTPGQGLQFLFEYFSETQRNKGNFPGRFSGRQFSNSRSEMNVSTLELGDSALYLCASSPARLLANADTQYFGPGTRLTVL.

The CDR3 DNA reads as TGTGCCAGCTCACTTCGGACAGGGGCGGAAGAGACCCAGTACTTC. This gives the protein CASSLRTGAEETQYF. The V gene is TRBV18, the J gene TRBJ2-5, with 9 nucleotides matching TRBD1. Looked up from germline, CDR1 is KGHSH and CDR2 is LQKENI. The CDR3 is made up of 15 amino acids. V dropped 4 bases and J dropped 3; count of bases not matched to a gene: 6.

About this clonotype: A much larger clonotype is one base distant, so this may be a read error. The rearrangement links TRBV28 to TRBJ1-4; D remains unclear. Germline CDR1 reads MDHEN; CDR2 reads SYDVKM. The CDR3 sequence is 12 residues long. The CDR3: CASSLLDEKLYF. CDR3 in DNA: TGTGCCAGCAGTTTACTCGATGAAAAACTGTATTTT.

V is TRBV30 and J is TRBJ1-1; possible D gene TRBD1, 5 bases. The CDR3 consists of 14 residues. The germline CDR1 and CDR2 sequences are GTSNPN and SVGIG (reference sequence). V was pared by 4 bases and J by 1 base, with 13 bases between. The CDR3 loop is CAWNRDWGNTEAFF. The CDR3 DNA is TGTGCCTGGAACCGGGACTGGGGGAACACTGAAGCTTTCTTT. Supplemented by reference TRBV30 and TRBJ1-1, the full variable domain reads SQTIHQWPATLVQPVGSPLSLECTVEGTSNPNLYWYRQAAGRGLQLLFYSVGIGQISSEVPQNLSASRPQDRQFILSSKKLLLSDSGFYLCAWNRDWGNTEAFFGQGTRLTVV.

The rearrangement uses TRBV6-1 and TRBJ1-5, with D uncertain. Per germline, CDR1 MNHNS and CDR2 SASEGT. The CDR3 is 13 amino acids. V gave up 8 bases and J gave up 4 bases, with 12 bases separating them. The CDR3 bases are TGTGCCAGCGGGCTTGTGAAAAATCAGCCCCAGCATTTT. This encodes CASGLVKNQPQHF.

Ten or more counts support this clonotype. CDR3 residues: CASSEISSRTGELFF. The DNA for the CDR3 is TGTGCCAGCAGTGAAATCAGTTCAAGGACCGGGGAGCTGTTTTTT. This chain joins TRBV2 and TRBJ2-2; unclear D gene. Between the trimmed V and J ends, which lost 2 bases and 5 bases, there was a span of 12 bases. The CDR3 is made up of 15 amino acids. Germline V gene lookup returns CDR1 SNHLY and CDR2 FYNNEI.

Notes on this clonotype: Just one base apart from a much larger clone, this may be a read error. The V and J genes are TRBV3-1 and TRBJ1-5; D remains unclear. Germline CDR1 and CDR2: LGHDT and YNNKEL (reference sequence). The CDR3 covers 14 residues. The germline V and J ends were trimmed by 8 bases and 0 bases, with 11 bases remaining between them. CDR3 in DNA: TGTGCCAGCGAGTGGGGAAATAGCAATCAGCCCCAGCATTTT. Its translation: CASEWGNSNQPQHF.

The J gene is TRBJ2-1, the V gene TRBV14; D remains unclear. This CDR3 comprises 13 residues. V was pared by 0 bases and J by 9 bases, with 9 bases between. Germline V gene lookup returns CDR1 SGHDN and CDR2 FVKESK. In DNA, the CDR3 is TGTGCCAGCAGCCAAGATCTGAGTACTGAGCAGTTCTTC. This translates into CASSQDLSTEQFF.

This clonotype appeared many times. The CDR3 region is CASSGTGVKNIQYF. The CDR3 DNA sequence: TGTGCCAGCAGTGGGACAGGGGTCAAAAACATTCAGTACTTC. The chain is built from TRBV2 and TRBJ2-4; 9 nucleotides match TRBD1. CDR3 length: 14 residues. The germline CDR1 and CDR2 sequences are SNHLY and FYNNEI. Trimming took 4 bases from V and 3 from J; bases not matched to a gene: 1.

This clonotype has at least ten counts. CDR3 bases: TGTGCCAGCAGCCTTCGACAGACCACTGAAGCTTTCTTT. Its translation is CASSLRQTTEAFF. The chain combines TRBV7-3 with TRBJ1-1; TRBD1 is a possible D gene (5 bases). Trimming stripped 5 bases from V and 4 bases from J, with 11 bases between. This CDR3 has 13 amino acids. Germline V gene lookup returns CDR1 SGHTA and CDR2 FQGTGA.

There are many counts of this clonotype. V gene TRBV11-1 combines with J gene TRBJ1-1; the D is unclear. The V end lost 2 bases, the J end lost 2 bases, and 15 bases lay between the germline ends. CDR3 length equals 16 residues. In germline, CDR1 is SGHAT, CDR2 FQDESV (reference sequence). Here the CDR3 DNA reads TGTGCCAGCAGCTTAACCGTTCGGCAGACAAACACTGAAGCTTTCTTT. Translating gives CASSLTVRQTNTEAFF.

This clonotype was seen only a few times. The chain links TRBV30 to TRBJ2-3; no clear D gene. V lost 4 bases, J lost 3 bases, and 11 bases lay in between. This CDR3 comprises 13 residues. The germline V gene encodes CDR1 GTSNPN and CDR2 SVGIG (reference sequence). The CDR3 region is CAWTGFGTDTQYF. The CDR3 nucleotides are TGTGCCTGGACCGGATTTGGGACAGATACGCAGTATTTT.

This clonotype was counted many times. V usage is TRBV30 and J usage is TRBJ2-4; D remains unclear. V lost 2 bases, J lost 0 bases, and 5 bases lay in between. Germline V gene sequence: CDR1 GTSNPN, CDR2 SVGIG (reference sequence). This CDR3 has 13 residues. The CDR3 here is CAWSQLAKNIQYF. The CDR3, as DNA: TGTGCCTGGAGTCAACTAGCCAAAAACATTCAGTACTTC.

This clonotype has at least ten counts. The V call is TRBV11-2, the J call TRBJ1-2; 9 nucleotides agree with TRBD1. The CDR3 sequence is 15 residues long. Germline V gene data show CDR1 as SGHAT and CDR2 as FQNNGV. V shed 5 bases, J shed 5 bases, and the junction held 9 bases outside the gene matches. CDR3 nucleotides: TGTGCCAGCAGCGTTCCGGGACAGGGCGGTTATGGCTACACCTTC. Translated: CASSVPGQGGYGYTF.

The chain joins TRBV28 to TRBJ2-7; 9 bases line up with TRBD2. The CDR3 runs to 13 residues. Trimming removed 10 bases from V and 4 bases from J; junction bases left unmatched: 8. Germline assignment: CDR1 MDHEN and CDR2 SYDVKM. In DNA, the CDR3 is TGTGCCACCAGGGGGACTAGCAGGTACGAGCAGTACTTC. It is translated as CATRGTSRYEQYF.

Only a few counts were recorded for this clonotype. The genes are TRBV14 and TRBJ2-1; D not certain. The CDR3 has 13 residues. Trimming stripped 1 base from V and 4 bases from J, with 5 bases between. The germline V gene encodes CDR1 SGHDN and CDR2 FVKESK. The CDR3 DNA follows: TGTGCCAGCAGCCAAGGCATGTACAATGAGCAGTTCTTC. Translated: CASSQGMYNEQFF.

This clonotype was counted many times. The chain uses TRBV3-1 and TRBJ2-5; D may be TRBD1 or TRBD2 (6 bases each). Germline values: CDR1 LGHDT, CDR2 YNNKEL (reference sequence). The CDR3 is 16 amino acids. V dropped 2 bases and J dropped 6 bases, with 19 bases sitting between them. The CDR3 loop is CASSQPTSGGGKTQYF. The DNA for the CDR3 is TGTGCCAGCAGCCAACCAACCTCTGGGGGCGGGAAGACCCAGTACTTC.

The table lists this clonotype with many counts. The chain combines TRBV3-1 with TRBJ2-5, with D tentatively TRBD1 (6 bases). The CDR3 has 15 residues. In germline, CDR1 is LGHDT, CDR2 YNNKEL (reference sequence). V lost 0 bases and J 4 bases, leaving 12 bases between the germline ends. For the CDR3, the DNA is TGTGCCAGCAGCCAAGATGACAGGAGGCGAGAGACCCAGTACTTC. Amino acids: CASSQDDRRRETQYF.

This clonotype was observed many times. The chain's CDR3 is CASSRAPDSNQPQHF. CDR3 bases: TGTGCCAGCAGCCGGGCGCCAGATAGCAATCAGCCCCAGCATTTT. V gene TRBV11-2 combines with J gene TRBJ1-5; D is uncertain. The germline V and J ends were trimmed by 5 bases and 0 bases, with 11 bases remaining between them. Germline V CDR1 and CDR2: SGHAT, FQNNGV. The CDR3 is 15 residues long.

This clonotype was recorded at least ten times. The chain has TRBV6-1 and TRBJ1-5, with D perhaps TRBD1 (5 bases). The CDR3 extends over 15 amino acids. The V gene lost 6 bases and the J gene lost 5 bases, with 17 bases spanning the gap. Germline V gene lookup returns CDR1 MNHNS and CDR2 SASEGT. In DNA form, the CDR3 reads TGTGCCAGCAGGGGTCAGGGAACCGGGGATCAGCCCCAGCATTTT. Its translation: CASRGQGTGDQPQHF.

V and J are TRBV5-1 and TRBJ2-7, with D possibly matching TRBD1 (6 bases). The V gene lost 1 base and the J gene lost 1 base, with 15 bases spanning the gap. The CDR3 is made up of 16 amino acids. Germline V gives CDR1 SGHRS, CDR2 YFSETQ. This CDR3 is CASSLFPGQRSYEQYF. As DNA, the CDR3 is TGCGCCAGCAGCTTGTTTCCTGGACAGCGATCCTACGAGCAGTACTTC. Using reference TRBV5-1 and TRBJ2-7 for the parts outside the CDR3, the full variable domain is KAGVTQTPRYLIKTRGQQVTLSCSPISGHRSVSWYQQTPGQGLQFLFEYFSETQRNKGNFPGRFSGRQFSNSRSEMNVSTLELGDSALYLCASSLFPGQRSYEQYFGPGTRLTVT.

This clonotype was found many times. The chain recombines TRBV12-3 or TRBV12-4 with TRBJ2-5; 8 positions match TRBD2. The CDR3 contains 13 residues. The V gene end was trimmed by 3 bases and the J gene end by 7 bases; junction bases not matched to a gene: 4. The CDR3 protein is CASSLSGGGTQYF. DNA for the CDR3: TGTGCCAGCAGTTTGAGCGGGGGTGGGACCCAGTACTTC.

This clonotype has just a few counts. CDR3 DNA: TGTGCCAGCAGGGGGATTGGGTCGAGCAATCAGCCCCAGCATTTT. Its translation: CASRGIGSSNQPQHF. This chain joins TRBV2 and TRBJ1-5; no firm D call. Germline values: CDR1 SNHLY, CDR2 FYNNEI. The V end lost 6 bases, the J end lost 1 base, and 13 bases lay between the germline ends. The CDR3 length is 15 residues.